These 10 T cell receptor beta chains share one sample of origin, sequenced in a study of cytomegalovirus exposure and HLA in healthy donors. Amplification used 60 Vbeta primers and 13 Jbeta primers. Data came from immunoSEQ multiplex PCR; TCRdb stores just in-frame clones and leaves some out. This sample's table reports about 67,000 clones. The sequenced sample was PBMCs. These receptors came from a woman in her thirties or forties in good health and CMV-seropositive.

This sequence joins TRBV5-6 and TRBJ1-1; 10 nucleotides agree with TRBD1. CDR3 length: 14 residues. Germline CDR1 SGHDT, CDR2 YYEEEE. V lost 7 bases and J lost 8; bases outside the gene matches: 11. In nucleotides, the CDR3 is TGTGCCAGCTCCATGGACAGGGGGATAGGCGAAGCTTTCTTT. As protein: CASSMDRGIGEAFF.

This chain uses TRBV6-1 with TRBJ2-1; 9 bases match TRBD2. V was pared by 6 bases and J by 0 bases, with 3 bases of the junction left unmatched. The CDR3 has 15 amino acids. Per the germline V gene, CDR1 is MNHNS and CDR2 is SASEGT. As DNA, the CDR3 is TGTGCCAGCAGGGGTAGCGGGAGCTCCTACAATGAGCAGTTCTTC. Protein sequence: CASRGSGSSYNEQFF.

The CDR3 protein is CASSYGLDTEAFF. The CDR3 DNA is TGTGCCAGCAGTTACGGTCTGGACACTGAAGCTTTCTTT. The chain combines TRBV2 with TRBJ1-1, with no clear D. V was shortened by 5 bases and J by 3 bases, with 10 bases between the two germline ends. This CDR3 is built from 13 residues. Germline values: CDR1 SNHLY, CDR2 FYNNEI.

This chain connects TRBV29-1 to TRBJ1-1; weak D call: TRBD1 (6 bases). The CDR3 is 13 amino acids. V shed 6 bases and J shed 1 base, with 12 bases lying between them. CDR1 is SQVTM, CDR2 ANQGSEA, per germline. CDR3 amino acids: CSVQRGGNTEAFF. CDR3 bases: TGCAGCGTACAGAGAGGGGGGAACACTGAAGCTTTCTTT. The variable domain in full, with the rest retrieved from reference TRBV29-1 and TRBJ1-1, is SAVISQKPSRDICQRGTSLTIQCQVDSQVTMMFWYRQQPGQSLTLIATANQGSEATYESGFVIDKFPISRPNLTFSTLTVSNMSPEDSSIYLCSVQRGGNTEAFFGQGTRLTVV.

The chain joins TRBV7-3 to TRBJ2-2, with 12 bases matching TRBD2. V was pared by 5 bases and J by 3 bases, with 7 bases of the junction left unmatched. Germline V gene sequence: CDR1 SGHTA, CDR2 FQGTGA. The CDR3 runs 17 residues. The CDR3 sequence is CASSPTSGSGDTGELFF. CDR3 in DNA: TGTGCCAGCAGCCCGACTAGCGGGAGCGGGGACACCGGGGAGCTGTTTTTT.

This CDR3 reads CASSQDQRQGSTEAFF. The CDR3 nucleotides are TGTGCCAGCAGCCAAGACCAGAGACAGGGGTCCACTGAAGCTTTCTTT. The chain uses TRBV4-2 and TRBJ1-1, with 8 bases lining up with TRBD1. V was pared by 0 bases and J by 4 bases, with 7 bases of the junction left unmatched. The CDR3 contains 16 residues. Per the germline V gene, CDR1 is LGHNA and CDR2 is YNFKEQ.

The chain couples TRBV11-2 to TRBJ1-2; D may be TRBD1 (5 bases). The CDR3 length is 17 residues. The germline gives CDR1 SGHAT, CDR2 FQNNGV. Between the trimmed V and J ends, which lost 3 bases and 3 bases, there was a span of 20 bases. CDR3 protein: CASSFNPGSGGYYGYTF. The CDR3 nucleotides read TGTGCCAGCAGCTTCAATCCAGGGTCGGGCGGCTACTATGGCTACACCTTC. The full variable domain, rest sourced from reference TRBV11-2 and TRBJ1-2, is EAGVAQSPRYKIIEKRQSVAFWCNPISGHATLYWYQQILGQGPKLLIQFQNNGVVDDSQLPKDRFSAERLKGVDSTLKIQPAKLEDSAVYLCASSFNPGSGGYYGYTFGSGTRLTVV.

V gene TRBV27 combines with J gene TRBJ1-2; 9 bases map to TRBD1. The CDR3 runs to 14 residues. Germline CDR1 is MNHEY and CDR2 is SMNVEV (reference sequence). V dropped 2 bases and J dropped 2; count of bases not matched to a gene: 0. Here the CDR3 reads CASSLTGGNYGYTF. The CDR3 DNA is TGTGCCAGCAGTTTAACAGGGGGCAACTATGGCTACACCTTC.

This chain connects TRBV28 to TRBJ2-7; D not resolved. Germline values: CDR1 MDHEN, CDR2 SYDVKM. This CDR3 has 14 amino acids. V was cut by 3 bases and J by 4 bases, with 13 bases left in between. Here the CDR3 reads CASSFHLEGYEQYF. CDR3 sequence (DNA): TGTGCCAGCAGTTTCCACCTAGAAGGATACGAGCAGTACTTC.

V gene TRBV9 combines with J gene TRBJ1-6, with 8 bases lining up with TRBD1. V dropped 3 bases and J dropped 6; count of bases not matched to a gene: 14. This CDR3 region has 18 residues. CDR1 SGDLS and CDR2 YYNGEE come from the germline V gene. The CDR3 region is CASSAPQQGVSLNSPLHF. Here the CDR3 DNA reads TGTGCCAGCAGCGCCCCCCAACAGGGGGTTTCCCTTAATTCACCCCTCCACTTT.